Detailed here is one T cell receptor (beta chain). The time point is: newly diagnosed, previously untreated cHL patient sample. The authors purified CD4+ T cells from thawed PBMCs by magnetic negative selection. Libraries were prepared by immunoSEQ multiplex PCR; TCRdb keeps only in-frame clonotypes and omits some of them. Altogether 30,000 to 40,000 clones are present, around 89% being singletons, with the ten largest covering over 0.2%. The sample is drawn from a study of PD-1 blockade in classical Hodgkin lymphoma. Trimming removed 0 bases from V and 3 bases from J, with 11 bases in between. This CDR3 is built from 15 residues. Germline values: CDR1 KGHSH, CDR2 LQKENI.

The TCR sequence derives from a human donor with classical Hodgkin lymphoma. The specimen was CD4+ T cells from blood. This chain joins TRBV18 and TRBJ1-2; no clear D. The CDR3, as DNA: TGTGCCAGCTCACCACCGGGGTGGCCTGACTATGGCTACACCTTC. It encodes CASSPPGWPDYGYTF.